This TCR beta chain was sequenced during a study of molecular identifiers for immune sequencing clone quantification. Whole-study results and caveats: Shared barcodes on identical TCR molecules could underestimate the sizes of highly expanded clones.

Naive CD8 libraries used roughly 17,000 to 1,000,000 sorted cells and 10%, 30% or 50% RNA. Naive CD8 T cells were picked out by sorting for CD8+CD4-CCR7+CD45RA+. CDR1 is SGHDT and CDR2 is YYEEEE in the germline V gene. The CDR3 has 13 residues. The V and J ends lost 4 bases and 10 bases respectively, with 14 bases between them. Regarding this clonotype: Its antigen remains unidentified.

One entry per CDR3 protein, called by TCRdb with MiXCR from the PCR reads. Of some 650,000 distinct CDR3 sequences in the sample, about 20% were seen once. This receptor was obtained from a human donor in good health. Some libraries in this study had Jurkat cell RNA spiked in. Sequencing was done on a sample of naive CD8+ T cells from blood, with Jurkat cell RNA spiked in. This sample's subset: FACS-sorted CD8+CD4-CCR7+CD45RA+ naive T cells. The genes are TRBV5-6 and TRBJ2-2, with D unclear. CDR3 sequence reads: CASSRSEAVELFF. The CDR3 bases are TGTGCCAGCAGCCGAAGCGAGGCCGTGGAGCTGTTTTTT.